This T cell receptor beta chain was identified during a study of control samples from healthy donors and cancer patients. This clone was seen a single time. V lost 0 bases and J lost 8, with 14 bases in between. CDR3 size: 16 residues. From germline, CDR1 is PRHDT and CDR2 FYEKMQ (reference sequence). Here immunoSEQ multiplex PCR was the method, and the copy in TCRdb shows in-frame clones only, minus some. Here the sample spans about 120,000 clones, 88% being singletons. The V call is TRBV13, the J call TRBJ1-6, with TRBD1 as a possible D gene (6 bases). The source of this sequence is a man aged 35 to 55 in good health. The sequenced material came from blood. CDR3 bases: TGTGCCAGCAGCTTAGGCCTCGGGACACAGGATTCACCCCTCCACTTT. It codes for CASSLGLGTQDSPLHF.